The 21 T cell receptor beta chains listed next were all sequenced from one sample in a study of blood T cells in healthy people across ages. Primers used in a second PCR of about 7 to 12 cycles were a sample-barcoded 5' primer and a J-beta primer mix. TCRdb ran MiXCR on the 5' RACE reads and lists one entry per CDR3 protein. The sample consists of 350,000 to 450,000 distinct CDR3 sequences, roughly half of them appearing once. Sequenced input: blood. These receptors were taken from a man aged 60 to 69 in good health.

A few counts support this clonotype. The V call is TRBV3-1, the J call TRBJ2-7; unclear D gene. This CDR3 comprises 15 residues. In germline, CDR1 is LGHDT, CDR2 YNNKEL (reference sequence). V lost 4 bases to trimming and J lost 1 base, with 14 bases between them. As DNA, the CDR3 is TGTGCCAGCAGCCGTTTCGCGGCCAGATCCTACGAGCAGTACTTC. Protein sequence: CASSRFAARSYEQYF.

The rearrangement links TRBV24-1 to TRBJ2-5; possible D gene TRBD2, 6 bases. Germline V lookup: CDR1 KGHDR, CDR2 SFDVKD. There are 14 residues in the CDR3. Trimming cost V 9 bases and J 5 bases, with 18 bases left between them. The CDR3 nucleotides read TGTGCCACCTTTGCGGGGTCCCCGGGGGAGACCCAGTACTTC. Translated: CATFAGSPGETQYF.

This clonotype turned up a few times. This sequence joins TRBV7-3 and TRBJ2-5; the D gene could be TRBD1 or TRBD2 (6 bases each). Germline V gene lookup returns CDR1 SGHTA and CDR2 FQGTGA. The CDR3 has 15 amino acids. The germline V and J ends were trimmed by 1 base and 5 bases, with 14 bases remaining between them. CDR3 in DNA: TGTGCCAGCAGCTTAAGTGGAAGGGGGGAGGAGACCCAGTACTTC. Translating gives CASSLSGRGEETQYF.

Turning to this clonotype: A read error may be the cause here, since a much bigger clone is one base away. This chain connects TRBV6-1 to TRBJ2-1; perhaps D is TRBD1 or TRBD2 (6 bases each). The germline gives CDR1 MNHNS, CDR2 SASEGT. The CDR3 has 11 residues. The CDR3 nucleotides are TGTGCCAGCAGGAGCCCTCGGGGGCAGTTGTTC. Translation: CASRSPRGQLF.

This clonotype occurred many times. The J gene is TRBJ2-1, the V gene TRBV7-2; 14 bases are shared with TRBD2. The CDR3 is 15 residues long. Germline CDR1 and CDR2: SGHTA and FQGNSA. With 8 bases clipped from V and 2 bases from J, the junction kept 2 bases outside the gene matches. The CDR3, as DNA: TGTGCCAGCGGACTAGCGGGAGGACCCTACAATGAGCAGTTCTTC. Translated: CASGLAGGPYNEQFF.

This clonotype was seen a handful of times. The CDR3 sequence: CASSPRQGAIYEQYF. CDR3 bases: TGTGCCAGCAGCCCACGACAGGGGGCGATATACGAGCAGTACTTC. The chain uses TRBV7-2 and TRBJ2-7; 10 bases fit TRBD1. V gave up 5 bases and J gave up 4 bases; unmatched junction bases: 8. This CDR3 contains 15 residues. CDR1 SGHTA and CDR2 FQGNSA come from the germline V gene.

The chain recombines TRBV20-1 with TRBJ1-6; TRBD1 matches at 7 bases. Germline lookup yields CDR1 DFQATT and CDR2 SNEGSKA (reference sequence). Unmatched junction bases numbered 11, after V lost 0 bases and J lost 12 bases. This CDR3 spans 15 amino acids. CDR3 region: CSARDATGPGGPLHF. CDR3 nucleotides: TGCAGTGCTAGAGATGCGACAGGGCCGGGAGGACCCCTCCACTTT.

With regard to this clonotype: A junction end diverges from the germline sequence, so it may reflect a read error. The genes are TRBV29-1 and TRBJ2-3; D call uncertain. The CDR3 has 16 residues. From germline, CDR1 is SQVTM and CDR2 ANQGSEA. This CDR3 reads CCVLDDNTRNTDTQYF. CDR3 nucleotides: TGCTGCGTTTTGGACGATAATACGAGGAACACAGATACGCAGTATTTT.

V usage is TRBV27 and J usage is TRBJ2-4, with D perhaps given as TRBD1 or TRBD2 (5 bases each). Matching the DNA end better, TRBJ2-7 makes the J call doubtful. Looked up from germline, CDR1 is MNHEY and CDR2 is SMNVEV (reference sequence). The CDR3 spans 11 residues. CDR3 in amino acids: CASTEGHEQYF. DNA of the CDR3: TGTGCCAGCACCGAGGGGCACGAGCAGTACTTC.

V usage is TRBV29-1 and J usage is TRBJ2-7; no clear D gene. Trimming removed 2 bases at V and 4 bases at J, with 6 bases between. This CDR3 has 11 residues. CDR1 is SQVTM and CDR2 is ANQGSEA in the germline V gene. DNA of the CDR3: TGCAGCGTTGAAATAGGGTACGAGCAGTACTTC. Its protein is CSVEIGYEQYF.

Of note for this clonotype: This may arise from a read error, as a much more abundant clone is one base away. In nucleotides, the CDR3 is TGCAGTGCTAGACTCAGGGGCTACGAGCAGTACTTC. Encoded protein: CSARLRGYEQYF. This sequence joins TRBV20-1 and TRBJ2-7; tentatively, D is TRBD1 (6 bases). The CDR3 covers 12 residues. V lost 2 bases, J lost 3 bases, and 8 bases lay in between. Germline V gene sequence: CDR1 DFQATT, CDR2 SNEGSKA (reference sequence).

This rearrangement joins TRBV5-6 to TRBJ2-7, with unresolved D. CDR1 and CDR2 (germline): SGHDT, YYEEEE. This CDR3 has 11 amino acids. Trimming stripped 5 bases from V and 0 bases from J, with 3 bases between. CDR3 protein: CASRSSYEQYF. The CDR3 DNA reads TGTGCCAGCAGGAGCTCCTACGAGCAGTACTTC. The whole variable domain, filled in from reference TRBV5-6 and TRBJ2-7, reads DAGVTQSPTHLIKTRGQQVTLRCSPKSGHDTVSWYQQALGQGPQFIFQYYEEEERQRGNFPDRFSGHQFPNYSSELNVNALLLGDSALYLCASRSSYEQYFGPGTRLTVT.

In its sample, this clonotype was seen once. V gene TRBV20-1 combines with J gene TRBJ2-5; D gene ambiguous. CDR1 DFQATT and CDR2 SNEGSKA come from the germline V gene (reference sequence). Trimming left V 0 bases short and J 3 bases short, with 11 bases between. The CDR3 has 14 amino acids. As DNA, the CDR3 is TGCAGTGCTAGAGATGCGGTATGGAAAGAGACCCAGTACTTC. Protein sequence: CSARDAVWKETQYF.

The rearrangement joins TRBV29-1 to TRBJ2-1; 7 nucleotides align to TRBD2. Looked up from germline, CDR1 is SQVTM and CDR2 is ANQGSEA. This CDR3 is 12 amino acids long. V was clipped by 8 bases and J by 7 bases; unmatched bases: 8. The CDR3 DNA reads as TGCAGCTCCAAGACTAGCTGGAATGAGCAGTTCTTC. Amino acid sequence: CSSKTSWNEQFF.

J is TRBJ2-7 and V is TRBV20-1; the D gene is possibly TRBD1 (7 bases). The CDR3 totals 12 residues. Germline loops: CDR1 DFQATT, CDR2 SNEGSKA (reference sequence). Between the trimmed V and J ends, which lost 5 bases and 2 bases, there was a span of 10 bases. The CDR3 nucleotides read TGCAGTGCTGCAGGGGGGACCTACGAGCAGTACTTC. Protein sequence: CSAAGGTYEQYF.

About this clonotype: This sequence may be a read error, since a much larger clone differs from it by one base. The chain employs TRBV28 and TRBJ2-1, with no clear D. V dropped 1 base and J dropped 9 bases, with 4 bases sitting between them. Germline V gene lookup returns CDR1 MDHEN and CDR2 SYDVKM. This CDR3 region has 11 residues. The chain's CDR3 is CASSLLGEQFF. In DNA form, the CDR3 reads TGTGCCAGCAGTTTATTGGGTGAGCAGTTCTTC.

The V gene is TRBV5-1, the J gene TRBJ1-4; tentative D call: TRBD1 (6 bases). CDR1 is SGHRS and CDR2 is YFSETQ in the germline V gene. Trimming left V 1 base short and J 4 bases short, with 11 bases between. CDR3 length: 15 amino acids. The CDR3 loop is CASSLRGVINEKLFF. CDR3 DNA sequence: TGCGCCAGCAGCTTGAGGGGGGTTATTAATGAAAAACTGTTTTTT.

The genes are TRBV20-1 and TRBJ2-3; TRBD2 is a possible D gene (6 bases). Per germline, CDR1 DFQATT and CDR2 SNEGSKA (reference sequence). This CDR3 has 13 residues. The germline V and J ends were trimmed by 3 bases and 2 bases, with 9 bases remaining between them. The CDR3 loop is CSAREGTTDTQYF. The CDR3 nucleotides are TGCAGTGCTAGGGAGGGGACCACAGATACGCAGTATTTT.

The chain uses TRBV20-1 and TRBJ2-1, with 9 bases lining up with TRBD1. This CDR3 is built from 14 residues. Germline V gene sequence: CDR1 DFQATT, CDR2 SNEGSKA (reference sequence). V was clipped by 3 bases and J by 2 bases; unmatched bases: 2. The CDR3 loop reads CSARDRGTYNEQFF. The CDR3 nucleotides are TGCAGTGCTAGGGACAGGGGTACCTACAATGAGCAGTTCTTC.

The V call is TRBV5-1, the J call TRBJ1-2; 7 positions agree with TRBD1. Germline assignment: CDR1 SGHRS and CDR2 YFSETQ. The CDR3 totals 13 residues. With 4 bases clipped from V and 12 bases from J, the junction kept 12 bases outside the gene matches. CDR3 nucleotides: TGCGCCAGCAGCCCGCGACAGGGTCGAGGCAACACCTTC. It translates to CASSPRQGRGNTF.

This clonotype was picked up a small number of times. The chain employs TRBV3-1 and TRBJ2-5; D not certain. The tail of the sequence fits TRBJ2-7 better, so the J call may be wrong. Looked up from germline, CDR1 is LGHDT and CDR2 is YNNKEL (reference sequence). CDR3 length equals 12 residues. CDR3 sequence: CASSSSLYEQYF. The CDR3 region has the DNA TGTGCCAGCAGTTCGTCCCTGTACGAGCAGTACTTC.